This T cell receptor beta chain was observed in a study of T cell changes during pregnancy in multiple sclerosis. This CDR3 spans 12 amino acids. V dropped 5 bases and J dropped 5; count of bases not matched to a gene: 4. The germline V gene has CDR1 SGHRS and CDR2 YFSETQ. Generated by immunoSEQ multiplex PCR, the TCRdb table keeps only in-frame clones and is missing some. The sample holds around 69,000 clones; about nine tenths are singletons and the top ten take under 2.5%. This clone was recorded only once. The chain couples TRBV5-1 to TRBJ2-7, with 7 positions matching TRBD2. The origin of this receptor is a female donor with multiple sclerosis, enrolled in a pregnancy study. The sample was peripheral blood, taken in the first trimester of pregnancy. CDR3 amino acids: CASRREANEQYF. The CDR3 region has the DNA TGCGCCAGCAGACGGGAGGCCAACGAGCAGTACTTC. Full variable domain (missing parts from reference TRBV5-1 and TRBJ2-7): KAGVTQTPRYLIKTRGQQVTLSCSPISGHRSVSWYQQTPGQGLQFLFEYFSETQRNKGNFPGRFSGRQFSNSRSEMNVSTLELGDSALYLCASRREANEQYFGPGTRLTVT.